A single sample is the source of the 17 T cell receptor beta chains below, sequenced in a study of T cell repertoires in breast cancer (dated by TCRdb to about 2016). Library preparation employed emulsion pairing. Instrument used: Illumina MiSeq. Unpaired genes were suppressed in a second nested PCR with blocking oligos, after which Illumina adaptors and barcodes were added in a third nested PCR. TCRdb took the public reads, trimmed them with fastp at Q25, ran MiXCR for clone calling and kept in-frame beta chains. Each entry merges the rows of one CDR3 protein and shows their most common DNA and genes. This sample is represented by tens of thousands of distinct CDR3 sequences; about 41% of them were singletons. In total, the top ten clones hold around three fifths of the sample. To analyze paired alpha-beta TCRs of CD8+ T cells, the study used an expanded emulsion RT-PCR method with primers covering all TCR V genes.

Specimen: CD8+ T cells. The source of these receptors is a pool of human donors with breast cancer or a healthy control (not recorded which).

J is TRBJ1-4 and V is TRBV12-3 or TRBV12-4; D is perhaps TRBD1 (5 bases). This CDR3 has 14 amino acids. The V end lost 2 bases, the J end lost 5 bases, and 9 bases lay between the germline ends. The CDR3 sequence is CASSLSAGNEKLFF. DNA for the CDR3: TGTGCCAGCAGTTTATCGGCAGGGAATGAAAAACTGTTTTTT.

This clonotype was recorded a few times. The chain links TRBV7-2 to TRBJ1-5; D is possibly TRBD1 (5 bases). Germline V CDR1 and CDR2: SGHTA, FQGNSA. The CDR3 totals 15 residues. V was clipped by 5 bases and J by 4 bases, with 15 bases between them. As DNA, the CDR3 is TGTGCCAGCAGCCCGGGGGAGGGAAATAATCAGCCCCAGCATTTT. Its translation: CASSPGEGNNQPQHF.

This clonotype was seen at least ten times. V is TRBV6-6 and J is TRBJ2-7, with 10 bases identical to TRBD2. Trimming cost V 2 bases and J 1 base; bases outside gene matches: 5. Germline V gene lookup returns CDR1 MNHNY and CDR2 SVGAGI (reference sequence). CDR3 length: 16 amino acids. CDR3 nucleotides: TGTGCCAGCAGTTACGCTAGCGGGGGCTCATCCTACGAGCAGTACTTC. Translated, it gives CASSYASGGSSYEQYF.

The genes are TRBV2 and TRBJ1-6, with 8 bases that match TRBD1. J gave up 4 bases and V 6 bases, and 8 bases lay outside the gene matches. The V gene's germline CDR1 is SNHLY and CDR2 FYNNEI. The CDR3 covers 16 residues. CDR3 amino acids: CASRFTGGGYNSPLHF. The CDR3 DNA reads as TGTGCCAGCAGGTTTACAGGGGGGGGGTATAATTCACCCCTCCACTTT.

The V gene is TRBV5-1, the J gene TRBJ1-2, with 8 bases matching TRBD1. Germline CDR1 reads SGHRS; CDR2 reads YFSETQ. Unmatched junction bases numbered 12, after V lost 3 bases and J lost 8 bases. The CDR3 sequence is 15 residues long. Written as DNA, the CDR3 is TGCGCCAGCAGCTCGGGGGGACAGGCCGGCGTGGGCTACACCTTC. It yields the protein CASSSGGQAGVGYTF.

This clonotype was recorded a few times. The chain uses TRBV19 and TRBJ1-1; the D gene is possibly TRBD1 (6 bases). The V gene's germline CDR1 is LNHDA and CDR2 SQIVND (reference sequence). This CDR3 has 14 residues. V was pared by 5 bases and J by 0 bases, with 10 bases between. For the CDR3, the DNA is TGTGCCAGTAGTTTGACAGGCTTGAACACTGAAGCTTTCTTT. Translating gives CASSLTGLNTEAFF.

This clonotype occurred a few times. The chain couples TRBV7-9 to TRBJ2-1; perhaps TRBD2 as D (6 bases). Trimming took 5 bases from V and 4 from J, leaving 18 bases between them. Germline CDR1 and CDR2: SEHNR and FQNEAQ (reference sequence). The CDR3 consists of 16 residues. The CDR3 region is CASSLLAGPLYNEQFF. DNA of the CDR3: TGTGCCAGCAGCCTCCTTGCGGGACCTTTATACAATGAGCAGTTCTTC.

The rearrangement links TRBV12-3 or TRBV12-4 to TRBJ2-1; 9 bases match TRBD1. V trimming: 6 bases; J trimming: 3 bases; junction bases outside the gene matches: 3. This CDR3 comprises 14 residues. The CDR3 reads CASSGTGSYNEQFF. The DNA for the CDR3 is TGTGCCAGCAGCGGGACAGGGAGCTACAATGAGCAGTTCTTC.

The chain's CDR3 is CASSTGGGSQPQHF. DNA for the CDR3: TGTGCCAGCAGCACCGGGGGAGGGAGTCAGCCCCAGCATTTT. The chain employs TRBV7-2 and TRBJ1-5, with TRBD1 as a possible D gene (5 bases). Germline values: CDR1 SGHTA, CDR2 FQGNSA. The CDR3 runs to 14 residues. V lost 5 bases, J lost 6 bases, and 14 bases lay in between.

Points on this clonotype: A read error is possible here, since a much larger clone lies one base away. The J gene is TRBJ2-1, the V gene TRBV6-5; D remains ambiguous. TRBJ2-7 explains the end of the DNA better; the J call may be wrong. Looked up from germline, CDR1 is MNHEY and CDR2 is SVGAGI. CDR3 length equals 13 residues. The CDR3 DNA reads as TGTGCCAGCAGTGAATCTCCCGACCGTAAGCAGTACTTC. Amino acids: CASSESPDRKQYF.

On this clonotype: A single base separates this from a much larger clone, so it may be a read error. V and J are TRBV27 and TRBJ2-7; 9 positions agree with TRBD2. This CDR3 region has 13 residues. CDR1 is MNHEY, CDR2 SMNVEV, per germline (reference sequence). The CDR3 DNA sequence: TGTGACAGCAACGCGGGGGGGTCCTACGAGCAGTACTTC. It yields the protein CDSNAGGSYEQYF.

As regards this clonotype: The junction and the germline gene differ at one end; a read error may be behind it. The V gene is TRBV29-1, the J gene TRBJ2-1, with 7 positions matching TRBD1. The V gene's germline CDR1 is SQVTM and CDR2 ANQGSEA. The CDR3 spans 15 residues. In nucleotides, the CDR3 is TGCGGCGTCGACGCCCGACAGGGTAACTACAATGAGCAGTTCTTC. It codes for CGVDARQGNYNEQFF.

The rearrangement links TRBV7-3 to TRBJ2-2, with D perhaps TRBD1 (6 bases). The CDR3 totals 14 residues. Germline CDR1 reads SGHTA; CDR2 reads FQGTGA. V lost 7 bases, J lost 4 bases, and 13 bases lay in between. The CDR3 sequence: CASTVGQTTGELFF. The CDR3 DNA follows: TGTGCCAGCACCGTCGGACAGACCACCGGGGAGCTGTTTTTT.

To note about this clonotype: Compared with germline, one end of the junction differs, possibly owing to a read error. The chain joins TRBV12-3 or TRBV12-4 to TRBJ2-7; possibly TRBD1 for D (6 bases). The CDR3 consists of 13 residues. This CDR3 reads CACSLIQGNEQYF. Here the CDR3 DNA reads TGTGCCTGCAGTTTAATACAGGGCAACGAGCAGTACTTC.

About this clonotype: Germline and junction disagree at one end, which may indicate a read error. The CDR3, as DNA: TGTGCCGGCAGCCGCAGGGATGGGGAGAGGGAGACCCAGTACTTC. Amino acid sequence: CAGSRRDGERETQYF. The rearrangement uses TRBV12-3 or TRBV12-4 and TRBJ2-5, with D possibly being TRBD1 or TRBD2 (5 bases each). The CDR3 length is 15 residues.

The rearrangement links TRBV20-1 to TRBJ2-7; 10 positions agree with TRBD1. CDR1 is DFQATT and CDR2 is SNEGSKA in the germline V gene (reference sequence). This CDR3 spans 12 amino acids. With 6 bases clipped from V and 5 bases from J, the junction kept 4 bases outside the gene matches. The CDR3 nucleotides read TGCAGTGCGGAGGGACAGGGGCACGAGCAGTACTTC. Translation gives CSAEGQGHEQYF.

The genes are TRBV9 and TRBJ2-1; no definite D call. The germline gives CDR1 SGDLS, CDR2 YYNGEE. V was trimmed by 3 bases and J by 2 bases, leaving 9 bases between them. This CDR3 contains 14 residues. The CDR3 bases are TGTGCCAGCAGCGCGTACAGCACCTACAATGAGCAGTTCTTC. Translating it yields CASSAYSTYNEQFF.